This paragraph reports one T cell receptor (beta chain). The antigen is undetermined. V lost 0 bases and J lost 2, with 11 bases in between. Germline CDR1 reads MNHNS; CDR2 reads SASEGT. This CDR3 spans 15 amino acids. This table comes from immunoSEQ multiplex PCR, and its TCRdb copy is limited to in-frame clones, with some not included. The table lists 75,000 to 80,000 clones, approximately 78% of them singletons. The sample originates from a study of PD-1 blockade in mismatch repair-deficient tumors. Across the whole study: Patients had approximately 12 mismatch repair-deficient cancer types, all previously treated and progressing. Whole-study results and caveats: Tumor-resident clones, often absent from pretreatment blood, expanded after pembrolizumab and then contracted.

All patients were mismatch repair deficient, assessed by either PCR or immunohistochemistry. Three pembrolizumab responders had their TCRs sequenced. This sequence originates from an adult with mismatch repair-deficient cancer. Sequenced here: peripheral blood, sampled 44 weeks after starting pembrolizumab. The chain has TRBV6-1 and TRBJ2-7; D could derive from TRBD1 or TRBD2 (5 bases each). The CDR3 nucleotides read TGTGCCAGCAGTGAAGCTGGGGACGGAACCTACGAGCAGTACTTC. Its protein product is CASSEAGDGTYEQYF.